The clone carrying this TCR beta chain was seen a few times. The data belong to a study of control samples from healthy donors and cancer patients. Germline loops: CDR1 MNHEY, CDR2 SMNVEV (reference sequence). The CDR3 consists of 15 residues. The ends were cut back, 5 bases at V and 1 base at J, with 14 bases in the middle. Produced via immunoSEQ multiplex PCR; TCRdb's table is partial and in-frame only. The data hold roughly 150,000 clones, with more than 85% observed a single time. V and J are TRBV27 and TRBJ1-1; tentatively, D is TRBD1 (6 bases). The source of this sequence is a man in his forties or fifties in good health. Sequencing was done on a sample of blood. The CDR3 region is CASSTLQGGNTEAFF. The DNA of the CDR3 is TGTGCCAGCAGTACCCTACAGGGCGGGAACACTGAAGCTTTCTTT.